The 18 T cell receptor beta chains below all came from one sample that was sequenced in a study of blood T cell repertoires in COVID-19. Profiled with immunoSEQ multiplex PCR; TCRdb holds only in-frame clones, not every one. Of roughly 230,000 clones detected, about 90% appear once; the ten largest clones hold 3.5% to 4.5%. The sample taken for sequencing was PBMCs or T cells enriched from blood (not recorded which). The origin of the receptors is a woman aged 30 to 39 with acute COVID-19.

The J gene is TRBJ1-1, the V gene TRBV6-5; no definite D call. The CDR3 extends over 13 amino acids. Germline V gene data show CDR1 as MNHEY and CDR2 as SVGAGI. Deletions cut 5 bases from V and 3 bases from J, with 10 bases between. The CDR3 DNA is TGTGCCAGCAGTCCATACGGGGACACTGAAGCTTTCTTT. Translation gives CASSPYGDTEAFF.

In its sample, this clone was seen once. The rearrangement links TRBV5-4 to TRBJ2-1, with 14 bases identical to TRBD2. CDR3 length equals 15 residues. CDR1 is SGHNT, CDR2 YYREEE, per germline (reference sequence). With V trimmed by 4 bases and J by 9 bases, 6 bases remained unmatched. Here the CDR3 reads CASSRGLAGGTEQFF. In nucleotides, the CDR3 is TGTGCCAGCAGCCGCGGACTAGCGGGGGGTACTGAGCAGTTCTTC. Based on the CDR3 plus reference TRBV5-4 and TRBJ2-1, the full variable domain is ETGVTQSPTHLIKTRGQQVTLRCSSQSGHNTVSWYQQALGQGPQFIFQYYREEENGRGNFPPRFSGLQFPNYSSELNVNALELDDSALYLCASSRGLAGGTEQFFGPGTRLTVL.

CDR3 sequence (DNA): TGTGCCAGCAGGGAAACAAGCGGGGGAAGAAACATTCAGTACTTC. Translation gives CASRETSGGRNIQYF. The V and J genes are TRBV3-1 (or the pseudogene TRBV3-2) and TRBJ2-4; 8 positions match TRBD2. Germline V CDR1 and CDR2: LGHDT, YNNKEL (reference sequence). The CDR3 contains 15 residues. V lost 6 bases to trimming and J lost 6 bases; unmatched junction nucleotides: 10.

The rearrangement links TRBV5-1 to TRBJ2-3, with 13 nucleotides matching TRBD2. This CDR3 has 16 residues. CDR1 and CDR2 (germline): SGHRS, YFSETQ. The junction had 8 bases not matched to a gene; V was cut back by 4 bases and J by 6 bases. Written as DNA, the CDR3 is TGCGCCAGCAGCCGGAAACTAGCGGGGGGGCCCGATACGCAGTATTTT. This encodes CASSRKLAGGPDTQYF.

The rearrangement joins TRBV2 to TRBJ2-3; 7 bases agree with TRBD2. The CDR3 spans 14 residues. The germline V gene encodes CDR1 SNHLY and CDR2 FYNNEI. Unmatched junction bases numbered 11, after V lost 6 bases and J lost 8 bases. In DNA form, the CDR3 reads TGTGCCAGCAGCGGGGGAGGGGCGCAGGGTACGCAGTATTTT. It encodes CASSGGGAQGTQYF.

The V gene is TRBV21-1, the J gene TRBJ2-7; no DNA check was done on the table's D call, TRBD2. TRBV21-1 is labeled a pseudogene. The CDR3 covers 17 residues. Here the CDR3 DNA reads TGTGCCAGCAGCAAAAGGCCTTTAGTAGCCGGGATCTACGAGCAGTACTTC. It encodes CASSKRPLVAGIYEQYF.

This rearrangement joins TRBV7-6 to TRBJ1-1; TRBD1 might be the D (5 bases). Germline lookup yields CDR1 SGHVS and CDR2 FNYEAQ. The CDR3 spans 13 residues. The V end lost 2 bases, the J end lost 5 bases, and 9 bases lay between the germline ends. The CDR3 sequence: CASSLQGRTEAFF. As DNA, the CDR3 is TGTGCCAGCAGCTTACAGGGAAGGACTGAAGCTTTCTTT.

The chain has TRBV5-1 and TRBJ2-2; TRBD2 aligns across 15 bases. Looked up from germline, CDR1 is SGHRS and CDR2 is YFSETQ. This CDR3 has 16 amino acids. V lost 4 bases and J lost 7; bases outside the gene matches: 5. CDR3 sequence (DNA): TGCGCCAGCAGCCCAGGACTAGCGGGGGGGCTCGGGGAGCTGTTTTTT. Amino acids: CASSPGLAGGLGELFF.

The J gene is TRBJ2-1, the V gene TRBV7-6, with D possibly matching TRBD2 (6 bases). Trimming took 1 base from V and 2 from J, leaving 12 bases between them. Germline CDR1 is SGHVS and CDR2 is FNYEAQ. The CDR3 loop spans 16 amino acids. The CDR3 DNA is TGTGCCAGCAGCTTAGTTGGAGGGAGCGCCTACAATGAGCAGTTCTTC. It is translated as CASSLVGGSAYNEQFF.

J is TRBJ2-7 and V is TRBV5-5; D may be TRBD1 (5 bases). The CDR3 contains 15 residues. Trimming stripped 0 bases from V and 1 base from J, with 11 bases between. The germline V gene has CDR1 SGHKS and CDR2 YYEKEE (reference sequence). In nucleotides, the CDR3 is TGTGCCAGCAGCTTGGGTTGGGGCCTTTCCTACGAGCAGTACTTC. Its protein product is CASSLGWGLSYEQYF.

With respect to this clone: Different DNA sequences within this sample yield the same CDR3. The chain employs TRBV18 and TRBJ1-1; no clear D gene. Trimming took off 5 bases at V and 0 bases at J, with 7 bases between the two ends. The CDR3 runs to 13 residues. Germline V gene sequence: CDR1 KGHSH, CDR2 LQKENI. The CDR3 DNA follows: TGTGCCAGCTCAGGCGGCATGAACACTGAAGCTTTCTTT. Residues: CASSGGMNTEAFF.

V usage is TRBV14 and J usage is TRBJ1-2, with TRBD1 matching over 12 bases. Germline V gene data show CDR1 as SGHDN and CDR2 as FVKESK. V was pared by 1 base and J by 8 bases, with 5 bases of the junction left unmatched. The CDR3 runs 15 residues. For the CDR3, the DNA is TGTGCCAGCAGCCAAGCCGGGACAGGGGGCCGGGGCTACACCTTC. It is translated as CASSQAGTGGRGYTF.

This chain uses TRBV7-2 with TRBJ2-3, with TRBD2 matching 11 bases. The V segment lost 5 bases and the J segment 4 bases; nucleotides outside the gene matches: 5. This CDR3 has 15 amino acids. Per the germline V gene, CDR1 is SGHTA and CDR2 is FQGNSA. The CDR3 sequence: CASSPGLAGPDTQYF. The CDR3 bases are TGTGCCAGCAGCCCAGGACTAGCGGGTCCAGATACGCAGTATTTT.

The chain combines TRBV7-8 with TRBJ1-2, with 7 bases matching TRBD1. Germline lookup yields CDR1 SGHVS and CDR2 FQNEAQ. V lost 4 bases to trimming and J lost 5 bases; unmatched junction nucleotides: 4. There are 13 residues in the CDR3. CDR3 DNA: TGTGCCAGCAGCTCCGGACAGGAATATGGCTACACCTTC. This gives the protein CASSSGQEYGYTF.

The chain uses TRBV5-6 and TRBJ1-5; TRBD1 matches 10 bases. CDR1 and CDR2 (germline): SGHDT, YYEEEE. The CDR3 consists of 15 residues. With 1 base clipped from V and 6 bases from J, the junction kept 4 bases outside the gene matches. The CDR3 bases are TGTGCCAGCAGCTTGAGACAGGGGGCGGTTCAGCCCCAGCATTTT. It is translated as CASSLRQGAVQPQHF.

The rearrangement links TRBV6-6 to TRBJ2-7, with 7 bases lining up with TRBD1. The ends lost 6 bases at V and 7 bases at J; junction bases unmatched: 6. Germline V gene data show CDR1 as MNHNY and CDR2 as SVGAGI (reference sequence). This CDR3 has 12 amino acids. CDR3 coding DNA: TGTGCCAGCAGGTTCACGGACAGGGAGCAGTACTTC. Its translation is CASRFTDREQYF.

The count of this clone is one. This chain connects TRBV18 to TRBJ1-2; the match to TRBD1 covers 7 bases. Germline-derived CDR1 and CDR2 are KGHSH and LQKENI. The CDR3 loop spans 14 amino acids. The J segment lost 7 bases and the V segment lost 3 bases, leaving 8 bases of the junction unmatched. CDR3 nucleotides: TGTGCCAGCTCACCTGGACAGGAACAGGGTGGCTACACCTTC. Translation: CASSPGQEQGGYTF.

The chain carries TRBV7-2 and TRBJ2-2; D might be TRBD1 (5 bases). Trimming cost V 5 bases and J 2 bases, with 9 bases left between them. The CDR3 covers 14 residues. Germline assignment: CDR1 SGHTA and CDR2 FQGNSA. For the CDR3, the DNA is TGTGCCAGCAGCATTCAGGGTAACACCGGGGAGCTGTTTTTT. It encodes CASSIQGNTGELFF.